This T cell receptor (beta chain) was identified during a study of T cells in localized non-small cell lung cancer. A note on this clone: No antigen is known for it.

TCRdb keeps only in-frame clones here, not all; method: immunoSEQ multiplex PCR. The sample consists of 15,000 to 25,000 clones, approximately 80% of them appearing once. V was shortened by 5 bases and J by 8 bases, with 6 bases between the two germline ends. The germline V gene has CDR1 DFQATT and CDR2 SNEGSKA (reference sequence). This CDR3 is built from 10 residues. Regarding the study as a whole: Within adjacent lung there appeared a median 57 of the top 100 tumor clones. Heterogeneity remains possible because sequencing was limited to only one tumor region. Elevated blood T cell density was associated with longer overall survival. Highest T cell clonality was seen in uninvolved adjacent lung, surpassing that measured in tumor.

This sample comprised peripheral blood, obtained before any cancer treatment. The chain employs TRBV20-1 and TRBJ2-2, with D unresolved. This receptor was taken from a man aged 40 to 75 with stage I lung adenocarcinoma. CDR3 coding DNA: TGCAGTGCTCCCAAAGGGGAGCTGTTTTTT. It is translated as CSAPKGELFF.